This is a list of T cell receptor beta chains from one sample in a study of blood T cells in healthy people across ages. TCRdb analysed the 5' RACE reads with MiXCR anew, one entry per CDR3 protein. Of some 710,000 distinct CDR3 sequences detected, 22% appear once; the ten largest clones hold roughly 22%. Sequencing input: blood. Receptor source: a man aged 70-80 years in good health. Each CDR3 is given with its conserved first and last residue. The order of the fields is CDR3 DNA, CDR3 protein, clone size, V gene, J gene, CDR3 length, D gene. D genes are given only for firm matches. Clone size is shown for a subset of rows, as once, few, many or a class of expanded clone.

CDR3 DNA: TGCGCCAGCAGCCCTGGGAACTGGGGCAGGAACATTCAGTACTTC
CDR3 protein: CASSPGNWGRNIQYF
clone size: -
V gene: TRBV5-1
J gene: TRBJ2-4
CDR3 length: 15
D gene: -

CDR3 DNA: TGTGCCAGCAGCCCCCGGACAGGGGAGATGAACACTGGAGCTTTCTTT
CDR3 protein: CASSPRTGEMNTGAFF
clone size: once
V gene: TRBV11-2
J gene: TRBJ1-1
CDR3 length: 16
D gene: TRBD1

CDR3 DNA: TGTGCCAGCAGAAGGACAGTAGGGGGCGTTTATGGCCACACCTTC
CDR3 protein: CASRRTVGGVYGHTF
clone size: -
V gene: TRBV2
J gene: TRBJ1-2
CDR3 length: 15
D gene: TRBD1

CDR3 DNA: TGTGCCAGCATCCCGACAGGGGTCGACACTGAAGCTTTCTTT
CDR3 protein: CASIPTGVDTEAFF
clone size: -
V gene: TRBV12-3/TRBV12-4
J gene: TRBJ1-1
CDR3 length: 14
D gene: TRBD1

CDR3 DNA: TGTGCCAGCAGTCCGGGACCGTTGAACACCGGGGAGCTGTTTTTT
CDR3 protein: CASSPGPLNTGELFF
clone size: few
V gene: TRBV12-3/TRBV12-4
J gene: TRBJ2-2
CDR3 length: 15
D gene: -

CDR3 DNA: TGTGCCAGCAGTTTACGGGCCACTTCTGGGACCAACGTCCTGACTTTC
CDR3 protein: CASSLRATSGTNVLTF
clone size: once
V gene: TRBV12-3/TRBV12-4
J gene: TRBJ2-6
CDR3 length: 16
D gene: -

CDR3 DNA: TGTGCCAGCAGGTACAGGGTTCAAGAGACCCAGTACTTC
CDR3 protein: CASRYRVQETQYF
clone size: -
V gene: TRBV12-3/TRBV12-4
J gene: TRBJ2-5
CDR3 length: 13
D gene: -

CDR3 DNA: TGTGCCATCAGTAACAAAGAAGCGGGGGCAACTAATGAAAAACTGTTTTTT
CDR3 protein: CAISNKEAGATNEKLFF
clone size: few
V gene: TRBV10-3
J gene: TRBJ1-4
CDR3 length: 17
D gene: -

CDR3 DNA: TGTGCCAGTAATTTACAGGGGAGGGCCGCGGGCACTGAAGCTTTCTTT
CDR3 protein: CASNLQGRAAGTEAFF
clone size: few
V gene: TRBV19
J gene: TRBJ1-1
CDR3 length: 16
D gene: TRBD1

CDR3 DNA: TGTGCCAGCAGCGTCCCTACAGGGGCTGAGCAGTTCTTC
CDR3 protein: CASSVPTGAEQFF
clone size: few
V gene: TRBV9
J gene: TRBJ2-1
CDR3 length: 13
D gene: TRBD1

CDR3 DNA: TGTGCCAGCAGCCAAGATACAGGGCTACACACAGATACGCAGTATTTT
CDR3 protein: CASSQDTGLHTDTQYF
clone size: few
V gene: TRBV14
J gene: TRBJ2-3
CDR3 length: 16
D gene: -

CDR3 DNA: TGCGCCAGCAGCGTACAGGGTCTAGGCGAAAAACTGTTTTTT
CDR3 protein: CASSVQGLGEKLFF
clone size: many
V gene: TRBV5-1
J gene: TRBJ1-4
CDR3 length: 14
D gene: -

CDR3 DNA: TGTGCCAGCAGTTTTGGGGTGGGCCCAGATACGCAGTATTTT
CDR3 protein: CASSFGVGPDTQYF
clone size: -
V gene: TRBV12-3/TRBV12-4
J gene: TRBJ2-3
CDR3 length: 14
D gene: -

CDR3 DNA: TGCGCCAGCAGCCAAGACAGGACGCAGAGCTCCTACAATGAGCAGTTCTTC
CDR3 protein: CASSQDRTQSSYNEQFF
clone size: -
V gene: TRBV4-1
J gene: TRBJ2-1
CDR3 length: 17
D gene: -

CDR3 DNA: TGTGCCAGCTGGCCTTACTCAAACATAAACACTGAAGCTTTCTTT
CDR3 protein: CASWPYSNINTEAFF
clone size: -
V gene: TRBV6-5
J gene: TRBJ1-1
CDR3 length: 15
D gene: -

CDR3 DNA: TGTGCCAGCAGACCTTACAGGAACACTGAAGCTTTCTTT
CDR3 protein: CASRPYRNTEAFF
clone size: -
V gene: TRBV2
J gene: TRBJ1-1
CDR3 length: 13
D gene: -

CDR3 DNA: TGCGCCAGCAGCCAAGACGAACGGCGTACCTACGAGCAGTACTTC
CDR3 protein: CASSQDERRTYEQYF
clone size: -
V gene: TRBV4-1
J gene: TRBJ2-7
CDR3 length: 15
D gene: -

CDR3 DNA: TGTGCCAGTACTAAGGGGGCTGGGGACTATGGCTACACCTTC
CDR3 protein: CASTKGAGDYGYTF
clone size: -
V gene: TRBV19
J gene: TRBJ1-2
CDR3 length: 14
D gene: TRBD1

CDR3 DNA: TGTGCCAGCAGCTTACCGGACAGGCGGGCTGAAGCTTTCTTT
CDR3 protein: CASSLPDRRAEAFF
clone size: few
V gene: TRBV7-2
J gene: TRBJ1-1
CDR3 length: 14
D gene: TRBD1

CDR3 DNA: TGTGCCAGCAGCTCGCCGGGCACTGAAGCTTTCTTT
CDR3 protein: CASSSPGTEAFF
clone size: -
V gene: TRBV7-9
J gene: TRBJ1-1
CDR3 length: 12
D gene: -

CDR3 DNA: TGCGCCAGCAGGTGGGACGGTCAGTACCAAGAGACCCAGTACTTC
CDR3 protein: CASRWDGQYQETQYF
clone size: few
V gene: TRBV5-1
J gene: TRBJ2-5
CDR3 length: 15
D gene: -